This T cell receptor (beta chain) was identified during a study of T cell responses to AZD1222 COVID-19 vaccine. Some clones are missing from TCRdb's copy, which holds only in-frame ones; the method was immunoSEQ multiplex PCR. This repertoire shows some 200,000 clones, approximately 94% found once; its top ten account for 1.5% to 2%. The sample holds a few counts of this clone. Its antigen is still unknown. Regarding the study as a whole: Dominant at 160-218 and 743-854, vaccine-associated CD4 TCRs also spanned spike. The donors showed a predominance of white British ancestry and of females, with possible underestimation of clonal diversity.

Germline CDR1 SGHRS, CDR2 YFSETQ. The CDR3 length is 13 residues. The trim removed 6 bases at V and 5 bases at J, leaving 4 bases unmatched. This clonotype was sampled from an adult who received the MenACWY meningococcal vaccine as a control. The rearrangement links TRBV5-1 to TRBJ2-2; TRBD1 aligns across 7 bases. The sample was peripheral blood, taken 28 days after the second dose of the MenACWY control vaccine. CDR3 nucleotide sequence: TGCGCCAGCAAAGAGGGGGCGACCGGGGAGCTGTTTTTT. This sequence encodes CASKEGATGELFF.